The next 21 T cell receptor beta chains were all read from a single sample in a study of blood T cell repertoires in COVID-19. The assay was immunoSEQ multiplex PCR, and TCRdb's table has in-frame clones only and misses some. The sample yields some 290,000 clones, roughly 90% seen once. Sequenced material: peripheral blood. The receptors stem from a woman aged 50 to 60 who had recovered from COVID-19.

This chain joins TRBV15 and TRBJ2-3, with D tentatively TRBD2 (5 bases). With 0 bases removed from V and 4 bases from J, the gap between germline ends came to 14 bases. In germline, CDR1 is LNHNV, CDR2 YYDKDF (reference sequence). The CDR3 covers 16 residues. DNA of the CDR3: TGTGCCACCAGCAGAGAGGCTAGCCGAAAATCAGATACGCAGTATTTT. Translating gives CATSREASRKSDTQYF.

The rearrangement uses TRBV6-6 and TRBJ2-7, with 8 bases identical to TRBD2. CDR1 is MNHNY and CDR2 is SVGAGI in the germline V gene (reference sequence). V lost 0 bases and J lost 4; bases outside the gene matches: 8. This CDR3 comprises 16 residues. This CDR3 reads CASSYSRSGSNYEQYF. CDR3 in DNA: TGTGCCAGCAGTTACTCGAGGAGCGGGAGCAATTACGAGCAGTACTTC.

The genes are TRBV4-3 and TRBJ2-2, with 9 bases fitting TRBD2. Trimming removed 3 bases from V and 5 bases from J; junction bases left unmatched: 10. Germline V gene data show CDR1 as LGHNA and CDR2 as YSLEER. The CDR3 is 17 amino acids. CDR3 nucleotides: TGCGCCAGCAGCCAGACCTTAGCGGGAGTAAAAACCGGGGAGCTGTTTTTT. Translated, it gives CASSQTLAGVKTGELFF.

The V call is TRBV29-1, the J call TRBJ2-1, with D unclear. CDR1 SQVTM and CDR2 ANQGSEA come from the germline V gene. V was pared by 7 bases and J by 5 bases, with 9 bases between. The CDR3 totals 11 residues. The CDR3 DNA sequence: TGCAGCGGGGGTATAAACAATGAGCAGTTCTTC. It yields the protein CSGGINNEQFF.

CDR3 DNA sequence: TGTGCCAGCAGTTTAAGCGGGACTAGCTCCTACAATGAGCAGTTCTTC. Residues: CASSLSGTSSYNEQFF. This chain links TRBV27 with TRBJ2-1; 8 bases fit TRBD2. V lost 2 bases and J lost 0; bases outside the gene matches: 3. CDR1 and CDR2 (germline): MNHEY, SMNVEV (reference sequence). The CDR3 runs to 16 residues.

The chain's CDR3 is CASSEIGQLEAFF. The CDR3 bases are TGTGCCAGCAGTGAAATTGGACAGCTTGAAGCTTTCTTT. V usage is TRBV25-1 and J usage is TRBJ1-1; a possible D gene is TRBD1 (6 bases). CDR3 length: 13 amino acids. Trimming left V 2 bases short and J 7 bases short, with 11 bases between. Germline CDR1 reads MGHDK; CDR2 reads SYGVNS.

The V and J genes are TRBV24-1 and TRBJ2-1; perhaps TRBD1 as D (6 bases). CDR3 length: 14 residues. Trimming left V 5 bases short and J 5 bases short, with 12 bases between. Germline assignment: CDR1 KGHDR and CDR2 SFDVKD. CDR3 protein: CATSAVTGNNEQFF. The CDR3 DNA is TGTGCCACCAGTGCCGTAACAGGGAACAATGAGCAGTTCTTC.

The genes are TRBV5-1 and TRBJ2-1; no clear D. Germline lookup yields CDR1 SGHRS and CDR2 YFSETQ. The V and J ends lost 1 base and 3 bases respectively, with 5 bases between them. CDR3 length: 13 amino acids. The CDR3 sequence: CASSLSDYNEQFF. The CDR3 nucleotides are TGCGCCAGCAGCTTGTCAGACTACAATGAGCAGTTCTTC.

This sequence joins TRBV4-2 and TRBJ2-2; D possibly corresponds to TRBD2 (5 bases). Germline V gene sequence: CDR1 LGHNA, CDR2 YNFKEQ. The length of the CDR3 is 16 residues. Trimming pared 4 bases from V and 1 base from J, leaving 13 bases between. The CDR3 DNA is TGTGCCAGCAGCCCTCCTACTAGAGAGAACACCGGGGAGCTGTTTTTT. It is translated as CASSPPTRENTGELFF.

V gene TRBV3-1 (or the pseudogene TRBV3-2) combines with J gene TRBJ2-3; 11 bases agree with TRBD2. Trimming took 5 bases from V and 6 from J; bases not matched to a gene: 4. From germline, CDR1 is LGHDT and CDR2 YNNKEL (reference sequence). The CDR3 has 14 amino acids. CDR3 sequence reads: CASSRLAGTDTQYF. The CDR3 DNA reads TGTGCCAGCAGCAGACTAGCGGGAACCGATACGCAGTATTTT.

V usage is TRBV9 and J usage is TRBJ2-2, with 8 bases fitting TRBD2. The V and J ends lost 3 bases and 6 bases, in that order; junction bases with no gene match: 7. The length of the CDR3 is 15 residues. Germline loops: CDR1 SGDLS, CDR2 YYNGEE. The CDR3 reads CASSAGTREAGELFF. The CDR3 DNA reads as TGTGCCAGCAGCGCAGGGACTAGAGAGGCCGGGGAGCTGTTTTTT.

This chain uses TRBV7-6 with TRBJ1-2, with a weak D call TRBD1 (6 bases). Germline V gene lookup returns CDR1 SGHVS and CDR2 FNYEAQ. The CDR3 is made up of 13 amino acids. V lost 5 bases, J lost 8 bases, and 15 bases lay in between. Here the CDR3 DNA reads TGTGCCAGCAGCATAGGGGGGCTCGAAGGCTACACCTTC. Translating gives CASSIGGLEGYTF.

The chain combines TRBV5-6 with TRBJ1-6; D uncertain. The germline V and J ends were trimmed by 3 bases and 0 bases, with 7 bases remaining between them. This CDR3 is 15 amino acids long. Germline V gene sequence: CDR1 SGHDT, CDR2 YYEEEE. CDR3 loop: CASSSWSSYNSPLHF. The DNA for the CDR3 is TGTGCCAGCAGCTCCTGGAGCTCCTATAATTCACCCCTCCACTTT.

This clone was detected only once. The CDR3 nucleotides are TGTGCCAGCAGCGTATATCCCTTCTCCTTCCCCGATACGCAGTATTTT. Protein product: CASSVYPFSFPDTQYF. The rearrangement links TRBV9 to TRBJ2-3; D not certain. V lost 1 base, J lost 6 bases, and 18 bases lay in between. The CDR3 has 16 amino acids. Germline loops: CDR1 SGDLS, CDR2 YYNGEE.

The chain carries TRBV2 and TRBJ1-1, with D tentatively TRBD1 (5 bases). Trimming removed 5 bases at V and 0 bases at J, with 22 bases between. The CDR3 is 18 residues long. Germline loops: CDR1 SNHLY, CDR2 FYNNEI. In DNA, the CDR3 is TGTGCCAGCAGTAATGGTAGACAGAACGAGAAAATGAACACTGAAGCTTTCTTT. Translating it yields CASSNGRQNEKMNTEAFF.

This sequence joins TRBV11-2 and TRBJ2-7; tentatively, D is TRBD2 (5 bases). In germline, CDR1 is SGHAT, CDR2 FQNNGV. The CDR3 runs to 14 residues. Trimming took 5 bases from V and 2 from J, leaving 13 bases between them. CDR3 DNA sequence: TGTGCCAGCAGCCCTCGCAGCGGACCCTACGAGCAGTACTTC. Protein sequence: CASSPRSGPYEQYF. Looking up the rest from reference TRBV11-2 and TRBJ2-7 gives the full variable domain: EAGVAQSPRYKIIEKRQSVAFWCNPISGHATLYWYQQILGQGPKLLIQFQNNGVVDDSQLPKDRFSAERLKGVDSTLKIQPAKLEDSAVYLCASSPRSGPYEQYFGPGTRLTVT.

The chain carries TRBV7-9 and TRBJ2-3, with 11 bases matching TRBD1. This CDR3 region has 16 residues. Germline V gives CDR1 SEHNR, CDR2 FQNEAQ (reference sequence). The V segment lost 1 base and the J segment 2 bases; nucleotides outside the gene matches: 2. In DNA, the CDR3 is TGTGCCAGCAGCTTAGGGGACAGGGGGTTCACAGATACGCAGTATTTT. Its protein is CASSLGDRGFTDTQYF.

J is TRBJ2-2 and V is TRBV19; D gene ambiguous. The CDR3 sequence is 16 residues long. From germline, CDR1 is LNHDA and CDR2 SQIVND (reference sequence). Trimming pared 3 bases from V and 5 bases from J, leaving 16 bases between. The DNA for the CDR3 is TGTGCCAGTAGTATGGGCAGGTTTAGTGCAACCGGGGAGCTGTTTTTT. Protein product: CASSMGRFSATGELFF.

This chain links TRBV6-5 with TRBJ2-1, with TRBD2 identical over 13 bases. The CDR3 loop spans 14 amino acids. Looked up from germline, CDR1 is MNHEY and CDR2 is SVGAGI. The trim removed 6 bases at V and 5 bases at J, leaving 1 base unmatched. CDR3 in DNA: TGTGCCAGCAGAGGACTAGCGGGAGACAATGAGCAGTTCTTC. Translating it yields CASRGLAGDNEQFF.

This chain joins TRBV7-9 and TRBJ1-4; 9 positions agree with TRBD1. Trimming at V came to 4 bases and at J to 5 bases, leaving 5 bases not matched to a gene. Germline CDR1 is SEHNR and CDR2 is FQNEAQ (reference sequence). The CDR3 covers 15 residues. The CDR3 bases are TGTGCCAGCAGCTGGTGGACAGGGGAGAATGAAAAACTGTTTTTT. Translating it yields CASSWWTGENEKLFF.

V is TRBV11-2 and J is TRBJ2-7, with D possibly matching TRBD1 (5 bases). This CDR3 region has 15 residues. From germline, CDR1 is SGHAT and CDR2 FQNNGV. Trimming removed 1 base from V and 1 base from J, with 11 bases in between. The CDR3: CASSLGGRRSYEQYF. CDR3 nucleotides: TGTGCCAGCAGCTTAGGGGGCAGGAGATCCTACGAGCAGTACTTC.